The 7 T cell receptor beta chains given below trace back to one sample, sequenced in a study of response to subunit inactivated influenza vaccine. TCRdb re-derived calls from the RT-PCR reads in MiXCR, one entry per CDR3 protein. This table has 610,000 or so distinct CDR3 sequences, 12% to 15% appearing once. The sample was PBMCs from blood, taken about 11 days after vaccination. All receptors come from a man between 45 and 60 years old who received an inactivated influenza vaccine.

This clonotype was recorded a few times. At one end the junction does not follow the germline gene, possibly because of a read error. The gene calls are TRBV7-2 and TRBJ2-2, with D perhaps TRBD1 or TRBD2 (5 bases each). The length of the CDR3 is 16 residues. Germline CDR1 is SGHTA and CDR2 is FQGNSA. CDR3: CASSPQGAGNNGELFF. The CDR3 bases are TGTGCCAGCAGCCCTCAGGGTGCCGGGAACAACGGGGAGCTGTTTTTT.

This clonotype was detected a few times. This rearrangement joins TRBV6-5 to TRBJ1-2, with 12 nucleotides matching TRBD1. This CDR3 is built from 19 residues. Trimming at V came to 3 bases and at J to 0 bases, leaving 11 bases not matched to a gene. Looked up from germline, CDR1 is MNHEY and CDR2 is SVGAGI. CDR3 amino acids: CASSYYRDRGPPANYGYTF. CDR3 DNA: TGTGCCAGCAGTTATTACCGGGACAGGGGGCCACCTGCTAACTATGGCTACACCTTC.

This clonotype was seen a few times. V gene TRBV20-1 combines with J gene TRBJ2-5; a possible D gene is TRBD2 (6 bases). The CDR3 is 15 residues long. Trimming left V 0 bases short and J 5 bases short, with 16 bases between. Germline V CDR1 and CDR2: DFQATT, SNEGSKA (reference sequence). This chain's CDR3 is CSARDSGAGRETQYF. As DNA, the CDR3 is TGCAGTGCTAGAGATTCTGGCGCAGGGAGGGAGACCCAGTACTTC.

The table lists this clonotype with many counts. The genes are TRBV5-1 and TRBJ2-3; D is ambiguous. This CDR3 spans 14 amino acids. The V end lost 1 base, the J end lost 0 bases, and 6 bases lay between the germline ends. The germline V gene encodes CDR1 SGHRS and CDR2 YFSETQ. The CDR3 loop reads CASSLPGSTDTQYF. As DNA, the CDR3 is TGCGCCAGCAGCTTGCCAGGTAGCACAGATACGCAGTATTTT.

The V and J genes are TRBV15 and TRBJ2-5, with 8 bases aligning to TRBD1. The CDR3 has 16 residues. Germline loops: CDR1 LNHNV, CDR2 YYDKDF (reference sequence). The V and J ends lost 2 bases and 1 base, in that order; junction bases with no gene match: 6. CDR3 bases: TGTGCCACCAGCAGAAAGGGACAGGTCCTCCAAGAGACCCAGTACTTC. As protein: CATSRKGQVLQETQYF.

The chain is built from TRBV6-2 or TRBV6-3 and TRBJ2-5; possible D gene TRBD1, 6 bases. Deletions cut 4 bases from V and 6 bases from J, with 27 bases between. The CDR3 runs to 18 residues. Per germline, CDR1 MNHEY and CDR2 SVGEGT. This chain's CDR3 is CASSFKVGASYDGQTQYF. DNA for the CDR3: TGTGCCAGCAGTTTTAAAGTGGGGGCTAGCTATGATGGACAGACCCAGTACTTC.

This clonotype has only a few counts. The rearrangement links TRBV7-3 to TRBJ2-3, with D tentatively TRBD1 (5 bases). The germline V and J ends were trimmed by 4 bases and 5 bases, with 19 bases remaining between them. In germline, CDR1 is SGHTA, CDR2 FQGTGA. There are 16 residues in the CDR3. CDR3: CASSSMGPALGDTQYF. DNA of the CDR3: TGTGCCAGCAGCTCCATGGGGCCAGCGTTGGGAGATACGCAGTATTTT.